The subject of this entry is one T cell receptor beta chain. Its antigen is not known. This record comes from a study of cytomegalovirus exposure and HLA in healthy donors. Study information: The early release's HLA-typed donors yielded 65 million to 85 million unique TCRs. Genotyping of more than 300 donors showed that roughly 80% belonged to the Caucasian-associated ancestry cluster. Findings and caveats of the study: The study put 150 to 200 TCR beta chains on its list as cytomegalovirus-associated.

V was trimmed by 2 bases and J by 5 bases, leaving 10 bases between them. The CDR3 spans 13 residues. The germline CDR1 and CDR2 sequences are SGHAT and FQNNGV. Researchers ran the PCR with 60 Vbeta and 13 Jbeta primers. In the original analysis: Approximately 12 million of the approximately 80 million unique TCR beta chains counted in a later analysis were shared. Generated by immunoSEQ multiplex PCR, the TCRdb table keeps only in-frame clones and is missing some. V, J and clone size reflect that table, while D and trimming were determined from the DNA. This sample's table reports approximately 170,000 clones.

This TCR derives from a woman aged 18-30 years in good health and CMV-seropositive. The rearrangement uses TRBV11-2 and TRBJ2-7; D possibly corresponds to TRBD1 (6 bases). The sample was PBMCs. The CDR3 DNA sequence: TGTGCCAGCAGCTTAATTTGGACAGACGAGCAGTACTTC. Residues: CASSLIWTDEQYF.